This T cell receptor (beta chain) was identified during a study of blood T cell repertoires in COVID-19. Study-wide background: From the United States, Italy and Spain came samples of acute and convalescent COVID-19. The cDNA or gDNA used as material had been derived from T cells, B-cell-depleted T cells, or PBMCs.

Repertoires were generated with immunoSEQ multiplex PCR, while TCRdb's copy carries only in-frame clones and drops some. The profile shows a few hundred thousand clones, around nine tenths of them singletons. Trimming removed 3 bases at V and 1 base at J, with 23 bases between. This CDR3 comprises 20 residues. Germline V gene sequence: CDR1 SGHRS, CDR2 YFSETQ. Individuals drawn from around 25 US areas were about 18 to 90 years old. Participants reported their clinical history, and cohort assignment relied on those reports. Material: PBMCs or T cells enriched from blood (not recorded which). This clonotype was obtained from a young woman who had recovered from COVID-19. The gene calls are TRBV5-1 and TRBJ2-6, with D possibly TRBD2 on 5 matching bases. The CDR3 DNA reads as TGCGCCAGCAGCTCCTCCGACCGGAGGCACCAAAGATCTGGGGCCAACGTCCTGACTTTC. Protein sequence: CASSSSDRRHQRSGANVLTF.